This entry lists 3 T cell receptor beta chains sequenced from one sample in a study of beta chain features in type 1 diabetes (dated by TCRdb to the late 2010s). Libraries were built with the immunoSEQ multiplex PCR assay. The entire amount of isolated RNA was reverse transcribed using the High Capacity cDNA Reverse Transcription Kit, so the sequenced TCRB transcripts were expressed ones. TCRdb carries this immuneACCESS record with in-frame sequences only. Its versions omit some clonotypes, under half of them owing to an unresolved V gene in the studies checked, with the rest unexplained. The sample records about 290,000 clones, 8% of which are singletons. The ten largest clones take up 0.9% to 1.2% of the sample. The material sequenced was central memory CD4+ T cells from blood. The receptor source for this set is a woman aged 18-35 years in good health.

In its sample, this clone was seen many times. V gene TRBV7-2 combines with J gene TRBJ1-2; 8 bases align to TRBD1. CDR3 length equals 16 residues. Germline CDR1 is SGHTA and CDR2 is FQGNSA. With V trimmed by 4 bases and J by 5 bases, 12 bases remained unmatched. The CDR3 DNA sequence: TGTGCCAGCAGCTCAACGCCGGACAGGGTCGGGTATGGCTACACCTTC. This gives the protein CASSSTPDRVGYGYTF.

This clone was detected ten times or more. V usage is TRBV10-3 and J usage is TRBJ2-3; 7 bases map to TRBD1. CDR1 is ENHRY and CDR2 is SYGVKD in the germline V gene. CDR3 length: 15 residues. The V segment lost 3 bases and the J segment 0 bases; nucleotides outside the gene matches: 3. CDR3 sequence: CAISDGTVSTDTQYF. The DNA for the CDR3 is TGTGCCATCAGTGACGGGACAGTTAGCACAGATACGCAGTATTTT.

This clone was seen at least ten times. V usage is TRBV11-2 and J usage is TRBJ2-3; tentative D call: TRBD2 (5 bases). The CDR3 totals 15 residues. CDR1 and CDR2 (germline): SGHAT, FQNNGV. Trimming removed 4 bases from V and 1 base from J, with 12 bases in between. The CDR3 is CASSSQPGGTDTQYF. The CDR3 bases are TGTGCCAGCAGCTCCCAGCCCGGGGGCACAGATACGCAGTATTTT.